The 8 T cell receptor beta chains below come from one sample, sequenced in a study of T cells expressing NK-cell markers. TCRdb reprocessed the 5' RACE reads, with one entry per CDR3 protein and no DNA. This table holds some 150,000 distinct CDR3 sequences. Sequencing used blood T cells: a sorted CD56 or NKG2C T cell subset, CD4+ or CD8+ T cells, or bulk PBMC T cells (not recorded which). The source of these receptors is a man in his late teens or twenties in good health.

The chain is built from TRBV7-3 and TRBJ2-1. This CDR3 region has 15 residues. From germline, CDR1 is SGHTA and CDR2 FQGTGA. CDR3 residues: CASSLAGVPLNEQFF.

The rearrangement uses TRBV14 and TRBJ2-7; TCRdb picks TRBD2, but there is no DNA to check that call. The CDR3 has 15 amino acids. Germline-derived CDR1 and CDR2 are SGHDN and FVKESK. CDR3 loop: CASSQDDQGRYEQYF.

The chain links TRBV12-3 or TRBV12-4 to TRBJ2-1; TCRdb calls TRBD1, which cannot be checked without DNA. There are 15 residues in the CDR3. The CDR3 region is CASYPGASSYNEQFF.

The rearrangement uses TRBV6-6 and TRBJ1-2; TCRdb's D gene call, TRBD1, goes unchecked for lack of DNA. This CDR3 region has 12 residues. The germline gives CDR1 MNHNY, CDR2 SVGAGI (reference sequence). The CDR3 loop reads CASYGAENGYTF.

This chain joins TRBV5-5 and TRBJ1-1; as DNA is missing, the TRBD1 call by TCRdb cannot be tested. The CDR3 length is 15 residues. Germline V gene sequence: CDR1 SGHKS, CDR2 YYEKEE (reference sequence). The CDR3 region is CASSTEGHPNTEAFF.

This chain joins TRBV5-5 and TRBJ2-3; the TCRdb call, TRBD1, lacks DNA for checking. Germline lookup yields CDR1 SGHKS and CDR2 YYEKEE (reference sequence). The CDR3 sequence is 16 residues long. The CDR3 spells CASSFGGRFPEDTQYF.

The V call is TRBV4-3, the J call TRBJ2-7. CDR1 is LGHNA and CDR2 is YSLEER in the germline V gene. This CDR3 comprises 15 residues. CDR3 amino acids: CASSQEDNLAHEQYF.

The rearrangement joins TRBV12-3 or TRBV12-4 to TRBJ2-7. This CDR3 has 14 residues. The CDR3 here is CASSFGGIAYEQYF.